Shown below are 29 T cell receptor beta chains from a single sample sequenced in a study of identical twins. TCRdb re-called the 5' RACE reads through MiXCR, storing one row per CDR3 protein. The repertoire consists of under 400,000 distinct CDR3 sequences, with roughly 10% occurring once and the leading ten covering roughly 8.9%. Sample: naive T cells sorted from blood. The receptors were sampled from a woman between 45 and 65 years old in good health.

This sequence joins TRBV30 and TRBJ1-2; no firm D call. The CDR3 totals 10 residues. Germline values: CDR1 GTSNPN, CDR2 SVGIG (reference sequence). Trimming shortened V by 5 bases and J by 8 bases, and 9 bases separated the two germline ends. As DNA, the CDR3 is TGTGCCTGGCGCCAGGTCGGCTACACCTTC. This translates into CAWRQVGYTF.

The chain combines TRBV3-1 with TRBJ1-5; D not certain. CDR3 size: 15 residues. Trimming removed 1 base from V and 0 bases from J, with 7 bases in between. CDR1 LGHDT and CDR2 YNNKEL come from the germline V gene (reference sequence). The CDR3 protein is CASSQGAVSNQPQHF. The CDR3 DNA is TGTGCCAGCAGCCAAGGCGCGGTTAGCAATCAGCCCCAGCATTTT.

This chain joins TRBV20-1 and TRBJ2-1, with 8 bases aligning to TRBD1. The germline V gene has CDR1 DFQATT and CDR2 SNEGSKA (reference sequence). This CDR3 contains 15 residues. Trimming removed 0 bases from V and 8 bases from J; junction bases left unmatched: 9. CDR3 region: CSARDYPGGRDEQFF. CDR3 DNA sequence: TGCAGTGCTAGAGATTACCCAGGGGGCAGGGATGAGCAGTTCTTC.

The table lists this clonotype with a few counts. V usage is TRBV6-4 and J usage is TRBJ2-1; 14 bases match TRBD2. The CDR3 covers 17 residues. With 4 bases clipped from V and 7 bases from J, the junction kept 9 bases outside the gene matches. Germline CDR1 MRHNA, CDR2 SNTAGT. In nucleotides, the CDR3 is TGTGCCAGCAGTGCAATTGCGACTAGCGGGAGGGCGAATGAGCAGTTCTTC. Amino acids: CASSAIATSGRANEQFF.

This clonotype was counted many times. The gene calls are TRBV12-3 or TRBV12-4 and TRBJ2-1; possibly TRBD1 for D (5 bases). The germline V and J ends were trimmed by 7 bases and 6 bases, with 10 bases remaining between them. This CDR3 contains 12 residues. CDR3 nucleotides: TGTGCCAGCAAAGGGGCATTCAATGAGCAGTTCTTC. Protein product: CASKGAFNEQFF.

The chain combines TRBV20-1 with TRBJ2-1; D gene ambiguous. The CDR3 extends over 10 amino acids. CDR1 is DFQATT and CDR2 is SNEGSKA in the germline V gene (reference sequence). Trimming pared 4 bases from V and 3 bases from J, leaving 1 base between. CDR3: CSANYNEQFF. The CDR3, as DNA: TGCAGTGCTAACTACAATGAGCAGTTCTTC.

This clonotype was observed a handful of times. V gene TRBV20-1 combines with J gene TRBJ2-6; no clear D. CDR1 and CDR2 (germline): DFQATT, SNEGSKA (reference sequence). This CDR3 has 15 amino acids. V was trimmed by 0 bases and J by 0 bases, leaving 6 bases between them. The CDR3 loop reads CSAREGISGANVLTF. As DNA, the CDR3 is TGCAGTGCTAGAGAGGGGATCTCTGGGGCCAACGTCCTGACTTTC.

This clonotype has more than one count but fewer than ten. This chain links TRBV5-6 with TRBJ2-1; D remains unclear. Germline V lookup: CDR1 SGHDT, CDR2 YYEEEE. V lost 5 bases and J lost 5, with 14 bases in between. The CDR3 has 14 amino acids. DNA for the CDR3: TGTGCCAGCAGGCTCCTGGGCCCGGACAATGAGCAGTTCTTC. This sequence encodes CASRLLGPDNEQFF.

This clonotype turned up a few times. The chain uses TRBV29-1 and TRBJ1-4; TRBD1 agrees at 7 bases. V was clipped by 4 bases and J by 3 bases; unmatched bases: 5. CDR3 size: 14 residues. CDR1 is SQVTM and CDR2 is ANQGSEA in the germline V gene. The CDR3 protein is CSVAGTEANEKLFF. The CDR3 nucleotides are TGCAGCGTTGCCGGGACAGAAGCTAATGAAAAACTGTTTTTT.

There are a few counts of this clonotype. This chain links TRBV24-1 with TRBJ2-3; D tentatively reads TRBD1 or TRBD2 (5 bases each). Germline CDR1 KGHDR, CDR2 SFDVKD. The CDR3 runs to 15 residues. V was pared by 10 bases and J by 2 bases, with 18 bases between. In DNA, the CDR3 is TGTGCCACGGGAGACAGTTCCCTTAACACAGATACGCAGTATTTT. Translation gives CATGDSSLNTDTQYF.

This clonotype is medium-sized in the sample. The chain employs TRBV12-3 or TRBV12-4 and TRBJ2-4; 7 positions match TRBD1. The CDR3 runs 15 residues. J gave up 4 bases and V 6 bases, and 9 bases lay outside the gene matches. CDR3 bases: TGTGCCAGCAGCCGATCACGACAGGGTAAAAACATTCAGTACTTC. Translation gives CASSRSRQGKNIQYF.

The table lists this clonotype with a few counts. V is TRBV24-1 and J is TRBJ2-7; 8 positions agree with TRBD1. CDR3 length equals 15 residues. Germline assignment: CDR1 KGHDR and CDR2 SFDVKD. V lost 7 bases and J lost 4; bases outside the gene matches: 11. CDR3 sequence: CATSGRETGVYEQYF. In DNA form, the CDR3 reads TGTGCCACCAGCGGAAGGGAGACAGGGGTGTACGAGCAGTACTTC.

CDR3 sequence (DNA): TGTGCCATCACAGGACAGGCCGAGCAGTTCTTC. Translation: CAITGQAEQFF. The chain joins TRBV27 to TRBJ2-1, with 7 bases fitting TRBD1. CDR3 length: 11 amino acids. After removal of 10 bases from V and 10 bases from J, the junction contained 7 bases not matched to a gene. Germline V gene lookup returns CDR1 MNHEY and CDR2 SMNVEV (reference sequence).

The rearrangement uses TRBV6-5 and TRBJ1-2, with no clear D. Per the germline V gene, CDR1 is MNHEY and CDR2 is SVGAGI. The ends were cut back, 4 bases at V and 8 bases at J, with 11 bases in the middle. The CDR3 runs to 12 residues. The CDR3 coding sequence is TGTGCCAGCAGTTTCAGCGTAGGAGGCTACACCTTC. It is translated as CASSFSVGGYTF.

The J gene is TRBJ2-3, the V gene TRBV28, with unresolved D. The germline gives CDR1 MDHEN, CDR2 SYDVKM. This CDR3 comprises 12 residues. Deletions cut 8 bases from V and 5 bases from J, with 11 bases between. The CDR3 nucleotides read TGTGCCAGCTTGAGTGTGGGAGATACGCAGTATTTT. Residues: CASLSVGDTQYF.

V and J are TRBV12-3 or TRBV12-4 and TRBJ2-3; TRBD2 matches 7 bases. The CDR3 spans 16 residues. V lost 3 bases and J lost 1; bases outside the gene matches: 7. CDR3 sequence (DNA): TGTGCCAGCAGTTTGGGAGGGACCTCTCGCACAGATACGCAGTATTTT. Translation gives CASSLGGTSRTDTQYF.

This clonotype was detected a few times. Here the CDR3 reads CATSRFPGTSGTQETQYF. In nucleotides, the CDR3 is TGTGCCACCAGCAGATTTCCCGGGACTAGCGGGACCCAAGAGACCCAGTACTTC. The rearrangement joins TRBV15 to TRBJ2-5; TRBD2 matches at 13 bases. Germline CDR1 reads LNHNV; CDR2 reads YYDKDF (reference sequence). V shed 2 bases and J 1 base; nucleotides not matched to a gene: 7. This CDR3 contains 18 residues.

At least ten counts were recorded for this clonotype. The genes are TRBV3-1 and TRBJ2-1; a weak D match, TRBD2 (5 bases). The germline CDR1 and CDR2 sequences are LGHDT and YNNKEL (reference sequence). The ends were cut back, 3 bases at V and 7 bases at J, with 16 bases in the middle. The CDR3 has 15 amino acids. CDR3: CASSHIRAGGNEQFF. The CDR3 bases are TGTGCCAGCAGCCATATTAGGGCGGGTGGGAATGAGCAGTTCTTC.

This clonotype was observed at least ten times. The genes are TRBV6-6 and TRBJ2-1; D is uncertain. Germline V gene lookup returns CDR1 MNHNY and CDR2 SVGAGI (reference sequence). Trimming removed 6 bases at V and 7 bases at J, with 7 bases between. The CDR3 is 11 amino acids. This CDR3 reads CASSSRNEQFF. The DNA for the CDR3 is TGTGCCAGCAGCTCTAGGAATGAGCAGTTCTTC.

The CDR3 DNA follows: TGTGCCAGCAGTTTAGATGTGGGCTACGAGCAGTACGTC. This gives the protein CASSLDVGYEQYV. The chain uses TRBV12-3 or TRBV12-4 and TRBJ2-7; D not certain. V was pared by 1 base and J by 3 bases, with 7 bases between. The CDR3 runs 13 residues.

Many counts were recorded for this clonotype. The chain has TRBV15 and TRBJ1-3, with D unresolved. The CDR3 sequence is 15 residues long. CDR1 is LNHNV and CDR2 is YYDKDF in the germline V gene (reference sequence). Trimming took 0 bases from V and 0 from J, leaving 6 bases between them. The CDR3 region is CATSREGSSGNTIYF. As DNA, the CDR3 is TGTGCCACCAGCAGAGAGGGAAGCTCTGGAAACACCATATATTTT. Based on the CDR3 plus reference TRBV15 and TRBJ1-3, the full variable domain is DAMVIQNPRYQVTQFGKPVTLSCSQTLNHNVMYWYQQKSSQAPKLLFHYYDKDFNNEADTPDNFQSRRPNTSFCFLDIRSPGLGDTAMYLCATSREGSSGNTIYFGEGSWLTVV.

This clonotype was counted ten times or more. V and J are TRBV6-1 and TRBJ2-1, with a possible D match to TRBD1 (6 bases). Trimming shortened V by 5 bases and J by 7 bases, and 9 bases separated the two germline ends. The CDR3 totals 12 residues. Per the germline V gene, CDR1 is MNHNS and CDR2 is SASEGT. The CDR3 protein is CASSRTENEQFF. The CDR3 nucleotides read TGTGCCAGCAGTAGGACAGAAAATGAGCAGTTCTTC.

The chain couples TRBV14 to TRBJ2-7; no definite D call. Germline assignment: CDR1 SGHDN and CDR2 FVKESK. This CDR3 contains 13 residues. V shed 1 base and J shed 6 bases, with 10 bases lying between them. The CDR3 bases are TGTGCCAGCAGCCAAGCTACGTTCGGCGAGCAGTACTTC. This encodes CASSQATFGEQYF.

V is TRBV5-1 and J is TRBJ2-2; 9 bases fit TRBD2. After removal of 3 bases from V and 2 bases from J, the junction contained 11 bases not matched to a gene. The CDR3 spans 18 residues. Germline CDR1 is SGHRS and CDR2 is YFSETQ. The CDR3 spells CASSSGTGLAVNTGELFF. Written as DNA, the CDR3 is TGCGCCAGCAGCTCCGGGACGGGACTAGCAGTAAACACCGGGGAGCTGTTTTTT.

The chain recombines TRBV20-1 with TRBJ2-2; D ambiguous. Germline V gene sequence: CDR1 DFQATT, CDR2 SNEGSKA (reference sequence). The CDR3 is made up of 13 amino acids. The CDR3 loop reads CSLRTVSTGELFF. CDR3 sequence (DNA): TGCAGCCTAAGAACGGTGAGCACCGGGGAGCTGTTTTTT.

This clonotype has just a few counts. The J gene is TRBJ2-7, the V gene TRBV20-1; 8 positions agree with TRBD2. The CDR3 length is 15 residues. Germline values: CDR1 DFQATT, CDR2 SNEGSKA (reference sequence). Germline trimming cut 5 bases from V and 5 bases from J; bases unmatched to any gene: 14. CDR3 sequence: CSASYPTGLVNEQYF. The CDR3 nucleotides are TGCAGTGCTTCATACCCAACGGGACTAGTGAACGAGCAGTACTTC.

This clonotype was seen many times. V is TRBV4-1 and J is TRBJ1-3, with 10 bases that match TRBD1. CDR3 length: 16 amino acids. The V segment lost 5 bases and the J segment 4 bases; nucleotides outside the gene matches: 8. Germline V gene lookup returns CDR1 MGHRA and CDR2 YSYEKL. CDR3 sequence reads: CASSKPGQGKGNTIYF. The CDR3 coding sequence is TGCGCCAGCAGCAAGCCGGGACAGGGGAAAGGAAACACCATATATTTT.

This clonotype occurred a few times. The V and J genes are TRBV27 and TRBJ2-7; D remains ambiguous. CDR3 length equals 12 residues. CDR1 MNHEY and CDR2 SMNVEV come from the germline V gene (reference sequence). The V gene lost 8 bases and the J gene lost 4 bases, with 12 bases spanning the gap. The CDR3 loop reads CASPCGDYEQYV. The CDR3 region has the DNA TGTGCCAGCCCTTGTGGGGATTACGAGCAGTACGTC.

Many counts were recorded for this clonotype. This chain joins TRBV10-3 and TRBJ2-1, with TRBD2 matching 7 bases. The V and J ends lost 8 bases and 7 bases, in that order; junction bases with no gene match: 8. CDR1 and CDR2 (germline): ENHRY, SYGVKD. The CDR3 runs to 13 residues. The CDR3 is CAIGAGAGNEQFF. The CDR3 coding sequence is TGTGCCATCGGGGCGGGAGCGGGTAATGAGCAGTTCTTC.